The 22 T cell receptor beta chains presented below share a single source sample, sequenced in a study of regulatory T cells in long-lasting Graves disease. Time point specified: newly diagnosed GD, antithyroid drugs for less than 3 months. Extracted PBMC RNA gave rise to the TCR library. Arm-PCR of CDR3 regions with iRepertoire HTBI primers generated TCR beta libraries. TCRdb recomputed calls from the multiplex PCR reads with MiXCR, one row per CDR3 protein. Among 350,000 to 500,000 distinct CDR3 sequences, roughly 15% were seen once, and the ten largest hold approximately 19%. These data were also reused for a study on T cells in Graves' hyperthyroidism and ophthalmopathy.

This material consisted of peripheral blood mononuclear cells (PBMCs), taken at new diagnosis, from a patient treated with antithyroid drugs. The source is a woman between 50 and 59 years old with Graves disease.

Details on this clonotype: One end of the junction does not line up with germline, which may come from a read error. The V call is TRBV14, the J call TRBJ2-7; TRBD1 matches at 8 bases. This CDR3 is 15 amino acids long. CDR1 and CDR2 from the germline V gene are SGHDN and FVKESK. CDR3 loop: CVSSTRTGKSYEQYF. The DNA for the CDR3 is TGTGTCAGCAGCACAAGGACAGGGAAGAGCTACGAGCAGTACTTC.

The table lists this clonotype with many counts. This chain links TRBV30 with TRBJ2-7; TRBD1 is a possible D gene (5 bases). Per the germline V gene, CDR1 is GTSNPN and CDR2 is SVGIG (reference sequence). V dropped 5 bases and J dropped 1 base, with 9 bases sitting between them. The CDR3 has 12 amino acids. The CDR3 DNA reads TGTGCCTGGGGCGACAGTTCCTACGAGCAGTACTTC. Amino acids: CAWGDSSYEQYF.

Worth noting for this clonotype: This is likely a read error, given that the CDR3 carries no conserved phenylalanine or tryptophan at its end. This chain connects TRBV7-9 to TRBJ1-2, with D unresolved. The CDR3 runs to 14 residues. Germline CDR1 is SEHNR and CDR2 is FQNEAQ (reference sequence). V was shortened by 5 bases and J by 6 bases, with 16 bases between the two germline ends. The CDR3: CASSRNAGSDGYTI. DNA for the CDR3: TGTGCCAGCAGCCGCAACGCGGGGTCGGATGGCTACACCATC.

V and J are TRBV19 and TRBJ2-3; D gene unclear. This CDR3 is built from 14 residues. V was trimmed by 8 bases and J by 0 bases, leaving 12 bases between them. Germline CDR1 LNHDA, CDR2 SQIVND (reference sequence). For the CDR3, the DNA is TGTGCCAGTGCAGAAGGAACCAGCACAGATACGCAGTATTTT. It translates to CASAEGTSTDTQYF.

There are many counts of this clonotype. The chain recombines TRBV3-1 with TRBJ2-2; 13 nucleotides match TRBD2. With 4 bases clipped from V and 7 bases from J, the junction kept 3 bases outside the gene matches. The CDR3 runs to 15 residues. Germline CDR1 LGHDT, CDR2 YNNKEL (reference sequence). The CDR3 bases are TGTGCCAGCAGCCGGGGACTAGCGGGAATCGGGGAGCTGTTTTTT. Its protein is CASSRGLAGIGELFF. Supplemented by reference TRBV3-1 and TRBJ2-2, the full variable domain reads DTAVSQTPKYLVTQMGNDKSIKCEQNLGHDTMYWYKQDSKKFLKIMFSYNNKELIINETVPNRFSPKSPDKAHLNLHINSLELGDSAVYFCASSRGLAGIGELFFGEGSRLTVL.

This clonotype was detected many times. This rearrangement joins TRBV2 to TRBJ2-7, with 10 bases identical to TRBD2. V shed 1 base, J shed 3 bases, and the junction held 3 bases outside the gene matches. Per germline, CDR1 SNHLY and CDR2 FYNNEI. The CDR3 covers 15 residues. The CDR3 DNA sequence: TGTGCCAGCAGTGAAGTAGCGGGAGGCCTCTACGAGCAGTACTTC. As protein: CASSEVAGGLYEQYF.

This clonotype was recorded at least ten times. This sequence joins TRBV28 and TRBJ1-2; 10 nucleotides agree with TRBD1. With 5 bases clipped from V and 2 bases from J, the junction kept 5 bases outside the gene matches. The length of the CDR3 is 15 residues. CDR1 is MDHEN and CDR2 is SYDVKM in the germline V gene. This CDR3 is CASSTPGQGNYGYTF. As DNA, the CDR3 is TGTGCCAGCAGTACGCCGGGACAGGGGAACTATGGCTACACCTTC.

This clonotype was counted ten times or more. This chain joins TRBV7-9 and TRBJ1-5, with D uncertain. CDR3 size: 13 residues. The V end lost 5 bases, the J end lost 0 bases, and 5 bases lay between the germline ends. Germline CDR1 SEHNR, CDR2 FQNEAQ (reference sequence). CDR3 DNA sequence: TGTGCCAGCAGCACGAATAGCAATCAGCCCCAGCATTTT. As protein: CASSTNSNQPQHF.

This clonotype appeared many times. The gene calls are TRBV10-1 and TRBJ2-7, with D unclear. V was trimmed by 8 bases and J by 3 bases, leaving 14 bases between them. In germline, CDR1 is WNHNN, CDR2 SYGVQD (reference sequence). There are 13 residues in the CDR3. Written as DNA, the CDR3 is TGCGCCAGCGGATACATTTTTGTCTACGAGCAGTACTTC. It encodes CASGYIFVYEQYF.

CDR3 loop: CASSTGHYYEQYF. The CDR3 region has the DNA TGTGCCAGCAGCACGGGACACTACTACGAGCAGTACTTC. The rearrangement links TRBV25-1 to TRBJ2-7; weak D call: TRBD1 (6 bases). V was pared by 6 bases and J by 3 bases, with 12 bases between. The CDR3 is 13 residues long. Germline V gene lookup returns CDR1 MGHDK and CDR2 SYGVNS.

This clonotype was seen a handful of times. The V and J genes are TRBV6-1 and TRBJ1-4; 8 nucleotides match TRBD1. The length of the CDR3 is 15 residues. CDR1 and CDR2 from the germline V gene are MNHNS and SASEGT. The junction had 7 bases not matched to a gene; V was cut back by 0 bases and J by 10 bases. This CDR3 is CASSEATGDLGKLFF. In DNA, the CDR3 is TGTGCCAGCAGTGAAGCGACAGGGGATCTCGGAAAACTGTTTTTT.

This clonotype was recorded many times. This sequence joins TRBV2 and TRBJ2-3; 8 nucleotides align to TRBD2. Germline values: CDR1 SNHLY, CDR2 FYNNEI. Trimming cost V 11 bases and J 0 bases; bases outside gene matches: 13. The CDR3 extends over 16 amino acids. The DNA for the CDR3 is TGTGCCTTATCGGCGGGAGGTGGGGTTAGCACAGATACGCAGTATTTT. It is translated as CALSAGGGVSTDTQYF.

This clonotype appeared many times. The chain couples TRBV18 to TRBJ2-5; 10 positions match TRBD2. CDR1 KGHSH and CDR2 LQKENI come from the germline V gene. The CDR3 totals 13 residues. Trimming took 4 bases from V and 5 from J; bases not matched to a gene: 1. In DNA form, the CDR3 reads TGTGCCAGCTCACGAGCGGGAGGGGAGACCCAGTACTTC. It translates to CASSRAGGETQYF.

This chain uses TRBV30 with TRBJ2-5; 13 bases agree with TRBD2. Trimming at V came to 0 bases and at J to 2 bases, leaving 6 bases not matched to a gene. The CDR3 loop spans 17 amino acids. Germline V CDR1 and CDR2: GTSNPN, SVGIG (reference sequence). The CDR3 bases are TGTGCCTGGAGTGTACTCCGGACTAGCGGGAGACAAGAGACCCAGTACTTC. Protein sequence: CAWSVLRTSGRQETQYF.

The genes are TRBV3-1 and TRBJ1-5; D gene uncertain. Germline loops: CDR1 LGHDT, CDR2 YNNKEL (reference sequence). V gave up 4 bases and J gave up 4 bases, with 11 bases separating them. The CDR3 extends over 14 amino acids. The CDR3 DNA reads TGTGCCAGCAGCCTTCTGTCTGGGAATCAGCCCCAGCATTTT. Translated: CASSLLSGNQPQHF.

This clonotype has a count of ten or more. A much larger clone differs from this one at a single base, so this may be a read error. J is TRBJ2-7 and V is TRBV7-9; 7 nucleotides align to TRBD1. Unmatched junction bases numbered 4, after V lost 5 bases and J lost 0 bases. Germline lookup yields CDR1 SEHNR and CDR2 FQNEAQ (reference sequence). This CDR3 region has 14 residues. CDR3 amino acids: CASSPQGDSYEQYF. CDR3 nucleotide sequence: TGTGCCAGCAGCCCCCAGGGGGACTCCTACGAGCAGTACTTC.

The V and J genes are TRBV12-3 or TRBV12-4 and TRBJ2-5, with D unclear. The CDR3 is 12 amino acids. Trimming left V 2 bases short and J 11 bases short, with 12 bases between. Here the CDR3 reads CASSLSDNEQYF. In DNA form, the CDR3 reads TGTGCCAGCAGTTTAAGCGACAATGAGCAGTACTTC.

This clonotype was seen more than once but under ten times. V usage is TRBV5-8 and J usage is TRBJ1-4; 12 bases line up with TRBD1. There are 18 residues in the CDR3. The J segment lost 8 bases and the V segment lost 0 bases, leaving 11 bases of the junction unmatched. Germline assignment: CDR1 SGHTS and CDR2 YDEGEE. CDR3 residues: CASSLGQQGQGAREKLFF. The CDR3 nucleotides are TGTGCCAGCAGCTTGGGGCAGCAGGGACAGGGGGCGCGGGAAAAACTGTTTTTT.

A remark on this clonotype: Since a much larger clone is just one base distant, this may be a read error. The rearrangement joins TRBV2 to TRBJ2-3, with D maybe TRBD2 (6 bases). Trimming cost V 4 bases and J 5 bases, with 13 bases left between them. This CDR3 has 14 amino acids. The germline gives CDR1 SNHLY, CDR2 FYNNEI. CDR3 bases: TGTGCCAGCAGTGGAGCTAGCGACGTAGATACGCAGTATTTT. Protein: CASSGASDVDTQYF.

This clonotype was seen just once. The chain joins TRBV7-9 to TRBJ2-1; 9 bases map to TRBD2. CDR3 length equals 14 residues. Germline V lookup: CDR1 SEHNR, CDR2 FQNEAQ (reference sequence). Germline trimming cut 3 bases from V and 7 bases from J; bases unmatched to any gene: 4. Here the CDR3 DNA reads TGTGCCAGCAGCTTTGATCTAGCGGGAAATGAGCAGTTCTTC. Protein: CASSFDLAGNEQFF.

This clonotype was found many times. This sequence joins TRBV2 and TRBJ1-4; TRBD1 might be the D (6 bases). The CDR3 has 13 amino acids. The V gene's germline CDR1 is SNHLY and CDR2 FYNNEI. Trimming stripped 7 bases from V and 8 bases from J, with 14 bases between. The CDR3 nucleotides read TGTGCCAGCAACGGCCGGGACACAGAAAAACTGTTTTTT. This translates into CASNGRDTEKLFF.

This clonotype was picked up many times. The chain has TRBV29-1 and TRBJ1-1; D is ambiguous. The V gene's germline CDR1 is SQVTM and CDR2 ANQGSEA. V gave up 4 bases and J gave up 1 base, with 7 bases separating them. The CDR3 length is 12 residues. The CDR3 DNA sequence: TGCAGCGTTGCATGGGCGAACACTGAAGCTTTCTTT. This codes for CSVAWANTEAFF.